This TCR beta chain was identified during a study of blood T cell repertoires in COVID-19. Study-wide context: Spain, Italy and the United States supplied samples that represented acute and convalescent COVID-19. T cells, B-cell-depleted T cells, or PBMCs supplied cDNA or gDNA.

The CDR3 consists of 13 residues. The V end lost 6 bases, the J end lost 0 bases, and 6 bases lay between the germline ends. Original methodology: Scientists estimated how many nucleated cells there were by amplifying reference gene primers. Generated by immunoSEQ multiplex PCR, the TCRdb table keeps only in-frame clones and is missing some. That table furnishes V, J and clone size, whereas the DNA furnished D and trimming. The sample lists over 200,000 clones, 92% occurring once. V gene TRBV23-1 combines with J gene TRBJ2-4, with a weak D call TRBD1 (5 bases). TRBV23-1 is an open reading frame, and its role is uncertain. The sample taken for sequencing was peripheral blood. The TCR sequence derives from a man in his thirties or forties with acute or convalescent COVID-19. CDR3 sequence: CASRGEAKNIQYF. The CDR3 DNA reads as TGCGCCAGCAGAGGGGAAGCCAAAAACATTCAGTACTTC.